This T cell receptor (beta chain) originates from a study of cytomegalovirus exposure and HLA in healthy donors listed by TCRdb under 2017. Notes on the research overall: In an earlier analysis of 587 of the donors, 250 to 350 Gb of sequence data and about 110 million unique TCR beta sequences from about 190 million T cells were reported. An early release covering some 640 HLA-typed donors comprised 250 to 350 gigabases of sequencing data and 85 million or so unique TCR sequences. To predict cytomegalovirus infection status, the study brought together high-throughput TCR immunosequencing, statistical association of individual TCRs with disease status, and machine learning. Both class I and class II loci were covered by HLA typing, at four-digit resolution. In the later analysis, no new phenotypic data were used to find candidate immune exposures; instead, reliance was placed on TCR beta sequences and their occurrence across donors. Because of strong linkage in the cohort, four to six DR-DQ haplotypes were treated as single units for association and clustering. Donor age, sex, ethnicity and CMV serostatus were collected together with the repertoire data. A later genetic analysis took genome-wide SNP genotypes for about 65% of the roughly 670 donors and used that subset as a discovery cohort. To study patterns of TCR occurrence, a later analysis re-analyzed previously published TCR beta repertoires from 500 to 850 donors and added high-resolution HLA genotyping. The study used immunosequencing to profile the T cell repertoires of 600 to 850 subjects and linked those repertoires to cytomegalovirus serostatus. A separate validation cohort of roughly 130 different subjects was used in addition to the 666-subject first cohort. Among the approximately 400 genotyped donors, under 90% belonged to the genetic ancestry cluster associated with self-reported Caucasian donors. An earlier analysis of 587 of the donors applied high-throughput TCR beta sequencing to assess whether each TCR beta V gene segment acted as functional or pseudogenic. Among a few hundred genotyped donors of the cohort, an average of about 240,000 unique TCR beta nucleotide sequences were sequenced per donor, roughly 20% of them non-productive. The number of typed donors differed by locus: about 629-630 for A, B, C, DRB1 and DQB1; 500 to 550 for DQA1; 606 for DPA1; and around 450 for DPB1. The study was designed to test whether signatures of past pathogen exposure could be identified by cataloging public T cell receptors. Every discovery cohort repertoire had been produced on one sequencing platform.

Counted from cysteine to phenylalanine, this CDR3 has 14 amino acids. The DNA shown is the 42-base CDR3, in frame from base 1. CDR1 MNHEY and CDR2 SMNVEV are derived from the germline V gene (reference sequence). V and J lose 5 bases and 8 bases, and a span of 18 bases separates them. The library was made by the immunoSEQ multiplex PCR assay. A mixture of 60 forward primers for TCR Vbeta segments and 13 reverse primers for TCR Jbeta segments was used in the multiplex PCR. The CDR3 region of rearranged TCR beta genes was amplified from genomic DNA by a multiplex PCR assay. The amplified TCR beta libraries were sequenced on the Illumina HiSeq System as 87-base-pair reads. For the original study's pipeline: Across the 670 or so repertoires, a later analysis counted tens of millions of unique TCR beta chains, approximately 12 million of which were shared by at least two donors. Raw reads were error-corrected and collapsed into unique sequences by a nearest-neighbor algorithm in which closely related sequences were merged to remove PCR and sequencing errors. V, D and J gene segments were assigned by aligning CDR3 sequences to IMGT reference sequences. For a sequence to be retained, at least a six-nucleotide match to both a V gene segment and a J gene segment was required. Rearrangements were called productive when the CDR3 lacked stop codons and stayed in frame with V and J; all others were non-productive. Following IMGT convention, CDR3 was defined as the stretch from the second conserved V-encoded cysteine up to the conserved J-encoded phenylalanine. Sequences without an unambiguous match to a single V gene segment were excluded from the earlier analysis of a few hundred of the donors. An earlier analysis of some 500 of the donors classified V segments as functional when productive rearrangements were above 56.7% and as segregating when the standard deviation between donors was above 5%. To diagnose cytomegalovirus status from the catalog of TCR beta chain sequences, a statistical classification framework was built. In a later analysis, V and J genes were assigned by comparing TCR nucleotide sequences against IMGT/GENE-DB human TR gene sequences. In a later analysis, CDR3 sequences and most-parsimonious VDJ recombination scenarios were assigned using the TCRdist pipeline. A later analysis defined each TCR beta chain by its CDR3 amino acid sequence plus V-gene family, and excluded reads lacking a unique V-gene family. To address suspected cross-contamination and a sequencing artifact, a later analysis removed some 620 highly shared, low-generation-probability nucleotide sequences. A later analysis calculated a clonal expansion index for each public chain from normalized within-repertoire ranks of inferred template counts. In a later analysis, generation probabilities were computed using a VDJ recombination model fitted to out-of-frame rearrangements, and the results were checked against IGoR. In a later analysis, TCR-TCR, TCR-HLA and TCR-CMV co-occurrence was scored with hypergeometric tests, and a repertoire-size bias correction was applied to TCR pairs. A later analysis estimated false discovery rates by permuting HLA or CMV assignments 20 times. In a later analysis, co-occurring TCRs were grouped using DBSCAN, and TCRdist sequence similarity was added for clustering within HLA-allele-positive subsets. Repertoires with fewer than 30,000 or more than 120,000 public chains, plus five repertoires with anomalous nucleotide sharing, were excluded from co-occurrence clustering. TCRdb carries this immuneACCESS record with in-frame sequences only. Its versions omit some clonotypes, under half of them owing to an unresolved V gene in the studies checked, with the rest unexplained. V and J calls and clone size follow that table, whereas D and trimming were derived from the DNA. This sample is represented by about 160,000 clones; around 80% of them were singletons. The leading ten clones occupy 2% to 3% of the sample.

The cohort comprised 550 to 700 healthy bone marrow donors. All cohort members were sampled while nominally healthy, although unrecorded immune exposures were likely present. The donor was CMV seronegative and was included in the group of approximately 350 seronegative cohort members. Every donor gave a peripheral blood sample, and the peripheral blood mononuclear cells from that sample were used for TCR beta sequencing. The Qiagen DNeasy Blood Extraction Kit was used to extract genomic DNA from the blood cell samples. General study outcomes and caveats: A further reported finding was that TCR beta sequences accurately predicted the HLA-A and HLA-B alleles for most subjects in the first cohort. In a later genetic analysis, a missense DCLRE1C variant was associated with V-gene and J-gene trimming of TCR beta chains, and the association was replicated in an independent cohort. In vitro tests confirmed that a few of the cytomegalovirus-associated TCR beta chains recognize cytomegalovirus antigens. Some IMGT-functional V segments, including TRBV6-2 and TRBV6-3, could not be distinguished by the 87-base-pair reads and were therefore excluded. The study listed 150 to 200 TCR beta chains as associated with cytomegalovirus. A later genetic analysis reported fewer N-insertions in productive TCRs among donors in an Asian-associated ancestry cluster than the roughly 620-donor mean. The classifier was reported to diagnose cytomegalovirus status with high specificity and sensitivity in both the original cohort and the validation cohort. While some public TCRs were present in many individuals, most TCR sequences turned up only very rarely across donors. Linkage disequilibrium might explain the correlated functional status among segregating V segments, but an unknown experimental factor could not be ruled out. For the cohort, immune exposure information was limited to CMV serostatus. In an earlier analysis of roughly 500 of the donors, most TCR beta V segments appeared in productive rearrangements about 90% or about 30% of the time, broadly matching IMGT annotations. The earlier analysis of nearly 600 of the donors excluded roughly 17 rarely observed V segments, including chromosome 9 orphons, because counts were too low. A cluster of highly shared sequence variants was judged likely to be a technical artifact of the sequencing pipeline. A later analysis found that most CMV-associated TCR beta chains appeared HLA-restricted, with HLA associations seemingly driven largely by CMV exposure. Strong co-occurrence of HLA alleles, especially DR and DQ, made assigning TCR associations to individual alleles difficult. Compared with equally common non-associated chains, HLA-associated TCR beta chains in a later analysis were more clonally expanded and had lower generation probabilities. Because some donors lacked HLA typing at each locus, the association tests relied only on the typed subset. A later analysis associated roughly 17,000 TCR beta sequences with specific HLA alleles at a false discovery rate of 0.05. The presence/absence analyses assumed that sequencing depth was roughly uniform across donors, and that assumption may not be true. According to the authors, the approach could potentially be generalized to other disease states and immunological phenotypes. In a later analysis, the rate of TCR association differed among HLA loci, with DRB1 alleles having the most associated TCRs and HLA-C alleles having the fewest. A later analysis reported that several top co-occurrence clusters appeared linked to parvovirus B19, influenza, CMV and Epstein-Barr virus. Only TCR beta chains were sequenced in this cohort, and the absence of alpha or paired-chain data limited detectable features.

With respect to this clone: The clone's antigen remains unknown. No quality values exist for individual bases; no much larger clone is one base distant.

The rearranged chain carries TRBV27 and TRBJ1-1; tentative D gene TRBD1, with 5 bases matching. Sequenced material: PBMCs. The clonotype was recovered from a male donor in good health and CMV-seronegative. In nucleotides, the sequence is TGTGCCAGCAGTGAGGCAGGGTCCCGCCCCGAAGCTTTCTTT. This encodes CASSEAGSRPEAFF.